The sequence of this T cell receptor beta chain was determined in a study of blood T cell repertoires in COVID-19. V was cut by 4 bases and J by 4 bases, with 14 bases left in between. The CDR3 runs to 15 residues. CDR1 WSHSY and CDR2 SAAADI come from the germline V gene. Sequenced by immunoSEQ multiplex PCR; TCRdb stores in-frame clones only, minus some. The sample contains over 250,000 clones, less than 85% of which appear only once. The TCR originated in a human donor with COVID-19, enrolled during active disease. The donor label of this sample is uncertain. The sample comprised peripheral blood. This sequence joins TRBV10-2 and TRBJ1-5; possible D gene TRBD1, 5 bases. The CDR3 spells CASSGTFSGNQPQHF. CDR3 in DNA: TGCGCCAGCAGTGGGACATTCTCTGGGAATCAGCCCCAGCATTTT.